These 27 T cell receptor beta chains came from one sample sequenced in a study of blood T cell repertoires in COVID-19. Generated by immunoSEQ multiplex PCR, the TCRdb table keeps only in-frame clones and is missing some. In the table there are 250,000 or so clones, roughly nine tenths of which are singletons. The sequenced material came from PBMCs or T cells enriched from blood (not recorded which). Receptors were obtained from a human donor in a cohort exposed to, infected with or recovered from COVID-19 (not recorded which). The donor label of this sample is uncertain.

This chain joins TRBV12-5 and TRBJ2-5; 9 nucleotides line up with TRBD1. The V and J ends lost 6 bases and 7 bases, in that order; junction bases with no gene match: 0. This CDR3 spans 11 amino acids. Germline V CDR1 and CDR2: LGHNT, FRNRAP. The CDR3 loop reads CASGTGGTQYF. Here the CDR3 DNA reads TGTGCTAGTGGGACAGGGGGGACCCAGTACTTC. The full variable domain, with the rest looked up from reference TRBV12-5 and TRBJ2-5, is DARVTQTPRHKVTEMGQEVTMRCQPILGHNTVFWYRQTMMQGLELLAYFRNRAPLDDSGMPKDRFSAEMPDATLATLKIQPSEPRDSAVYFCASGTGGTQYFGPGTRLLVL.

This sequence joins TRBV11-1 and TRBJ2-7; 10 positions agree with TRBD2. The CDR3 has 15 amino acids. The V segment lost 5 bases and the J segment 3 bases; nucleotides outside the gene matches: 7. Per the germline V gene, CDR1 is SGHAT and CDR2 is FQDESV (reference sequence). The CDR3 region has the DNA TGTGCCAGCAGCCTGCTAGCGGGGGATTACTACGAGCAGTACTTC. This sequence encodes CASSLLAGDYYEQYF. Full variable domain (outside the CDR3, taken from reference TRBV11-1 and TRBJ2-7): EAEVAQSPRYKITEKSQAVAFWCDPISGHATLYWYRQILGQGPELLVQFQDESVVDDSQLPKDRFSAERLKGVDSTLKIQPAELGDSAMYLCASSLLAGDYYEQYFGPGTRLTVT.

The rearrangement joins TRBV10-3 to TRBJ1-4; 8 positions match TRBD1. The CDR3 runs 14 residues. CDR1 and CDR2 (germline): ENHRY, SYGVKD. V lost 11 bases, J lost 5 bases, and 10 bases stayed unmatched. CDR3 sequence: CAAREGQANEKLFF. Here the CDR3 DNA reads TGTGCCGCGCGAGAGGGACAGGCCAATGAAAAACTGTTTTTT.

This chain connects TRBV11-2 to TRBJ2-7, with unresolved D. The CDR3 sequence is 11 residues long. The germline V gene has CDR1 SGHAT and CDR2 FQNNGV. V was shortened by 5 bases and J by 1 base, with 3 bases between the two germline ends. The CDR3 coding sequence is TGTGCCAGCAGCGCGTCCTACGAGCAGTACTTC. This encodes CASSASYEQYF. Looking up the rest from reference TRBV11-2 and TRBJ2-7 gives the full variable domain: EAGVAQSPRYKIIEKRQSVAFWCNPISGHATLYWYQQILGQGPKLLIQFQNNGVVDDSQLPKDRFSAERLKGVDSTLKIQPAKLEDSAVYLCASSASYEQYFGPGTRLTVT.

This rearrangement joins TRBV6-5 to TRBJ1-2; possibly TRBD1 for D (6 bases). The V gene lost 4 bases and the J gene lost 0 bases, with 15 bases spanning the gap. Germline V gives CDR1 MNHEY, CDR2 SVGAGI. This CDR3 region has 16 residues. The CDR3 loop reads CASSSPSDRSNYGYTF. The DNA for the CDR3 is TGTGCCAGCAGTTCCCCATCTGACAGGTCTAACTATGGCTACACCTTC.

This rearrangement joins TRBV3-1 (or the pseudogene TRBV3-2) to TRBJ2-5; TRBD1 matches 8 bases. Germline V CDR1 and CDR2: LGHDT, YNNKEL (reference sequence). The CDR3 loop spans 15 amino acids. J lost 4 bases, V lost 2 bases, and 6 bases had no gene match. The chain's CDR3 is CASSQSHRGSETQYF. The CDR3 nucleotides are TGTGCCAGCAGCCAATCTCACAGGGGGTCAGAGACCCAGTACTTC.

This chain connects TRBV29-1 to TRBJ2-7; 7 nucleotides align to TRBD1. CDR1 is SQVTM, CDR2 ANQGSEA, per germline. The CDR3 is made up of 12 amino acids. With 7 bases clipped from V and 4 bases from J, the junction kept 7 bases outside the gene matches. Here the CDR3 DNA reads TGCAGCGCTACGACAGGGCAGTACGAGCAGTACTTC. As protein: CSATTGQYEQYF.

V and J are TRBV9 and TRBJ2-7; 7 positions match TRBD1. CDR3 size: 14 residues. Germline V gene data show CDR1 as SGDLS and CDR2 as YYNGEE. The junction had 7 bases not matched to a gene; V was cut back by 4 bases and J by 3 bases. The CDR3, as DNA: TGTGCCAGCAGCCGGGACAGCCTAAGCTACGAGCAGTACTTC. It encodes CASSRDSLSYEQYF.

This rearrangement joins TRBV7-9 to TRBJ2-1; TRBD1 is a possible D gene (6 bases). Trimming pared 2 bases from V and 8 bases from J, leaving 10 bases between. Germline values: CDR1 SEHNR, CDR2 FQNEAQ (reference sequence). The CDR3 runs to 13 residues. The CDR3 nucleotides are TGTGCCAGCAGCTTACCGGGACAAGATGAGCAGTTCTTC. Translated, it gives CASSLPGQDEQFF.

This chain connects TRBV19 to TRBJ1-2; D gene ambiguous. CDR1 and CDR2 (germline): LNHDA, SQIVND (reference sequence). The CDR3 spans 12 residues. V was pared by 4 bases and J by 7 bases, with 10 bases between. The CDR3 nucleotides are TGTGCCAGTAGTAGGCGGGGTAGTGGCTACACCTTC. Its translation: CASSRRGSGYTF.

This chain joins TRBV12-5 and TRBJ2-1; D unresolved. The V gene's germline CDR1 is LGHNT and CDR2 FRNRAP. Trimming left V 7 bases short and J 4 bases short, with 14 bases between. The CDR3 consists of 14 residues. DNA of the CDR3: TGTGCTAGTGCATCCTGGGCAACTTACAATGAGCAGTTCTTC. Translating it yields CASASWATYNEQFF. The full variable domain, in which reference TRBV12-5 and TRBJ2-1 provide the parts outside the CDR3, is DARVTQTPRHKVTEMGQEVTMRCQPILGHNTVFWYRQTMMQGLELLAYFRNRAPLDDSGMPKDRFSAEMPDATLATLKIQPSEPRDSAVYFCASASWATYNEQFFGPGTRLTVL.

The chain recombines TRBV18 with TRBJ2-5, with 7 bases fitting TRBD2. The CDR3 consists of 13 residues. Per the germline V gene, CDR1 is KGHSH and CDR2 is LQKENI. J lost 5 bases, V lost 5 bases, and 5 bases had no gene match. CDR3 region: CASSAGEKETQYF. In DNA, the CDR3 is TGTGCCAGCTCAGCGGGGGAAAAGGAGACCCAGTACTTC.

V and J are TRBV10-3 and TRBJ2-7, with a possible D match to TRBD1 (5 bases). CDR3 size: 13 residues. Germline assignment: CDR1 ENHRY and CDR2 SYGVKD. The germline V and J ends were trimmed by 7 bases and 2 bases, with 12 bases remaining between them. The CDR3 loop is CAITPGPPYEQYF. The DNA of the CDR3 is TGTGCCATCACTCCAGGGCCCCCCTACGAGCAGTACTTC.

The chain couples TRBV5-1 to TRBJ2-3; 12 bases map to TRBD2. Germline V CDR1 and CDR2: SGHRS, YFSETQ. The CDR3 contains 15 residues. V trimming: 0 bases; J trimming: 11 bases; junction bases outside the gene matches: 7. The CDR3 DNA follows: TGCGCCAGCAGCTTGGAACTAGCGGGGGGTGGAAAGCAGTATTTT. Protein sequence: CASSLELAGGGKQYF.

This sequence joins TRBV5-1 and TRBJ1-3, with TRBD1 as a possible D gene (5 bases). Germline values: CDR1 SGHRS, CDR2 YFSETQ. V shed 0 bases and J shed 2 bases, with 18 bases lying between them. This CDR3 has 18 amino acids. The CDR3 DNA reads TGCGCCAGCAGCTTGGTTGGACGTCGGTTGGGGCCTGGAAACACCATATATTTT. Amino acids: CASSLVGRRLGPGNTIYF.

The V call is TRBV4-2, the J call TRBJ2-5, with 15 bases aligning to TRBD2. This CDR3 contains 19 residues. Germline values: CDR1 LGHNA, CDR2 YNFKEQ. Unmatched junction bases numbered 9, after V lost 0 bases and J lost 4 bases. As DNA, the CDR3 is TGTGCCAGCAGCCAAGATCGTGGACTAGCGGGGGGGCCTTCAGAGACCCAGTACTTC. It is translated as CASSQDRGLAGGPSETQYF.

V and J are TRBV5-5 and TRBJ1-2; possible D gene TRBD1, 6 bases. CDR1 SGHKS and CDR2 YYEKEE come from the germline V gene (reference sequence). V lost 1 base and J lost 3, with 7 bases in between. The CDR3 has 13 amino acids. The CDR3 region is CASSLKGDYGYTF. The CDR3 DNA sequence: TGTGCCAGCAGCTTGAAGGGGGACTATGGCTACACCTTC.

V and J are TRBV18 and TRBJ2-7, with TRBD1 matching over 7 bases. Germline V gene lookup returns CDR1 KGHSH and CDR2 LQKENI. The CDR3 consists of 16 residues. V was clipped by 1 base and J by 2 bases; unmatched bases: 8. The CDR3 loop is CASSPLVRQGTYEQYF. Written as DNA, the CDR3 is TGTGCCAGCTCACCACTAGTAAGACAGGGTACCTACGAGCAGTACTTC.

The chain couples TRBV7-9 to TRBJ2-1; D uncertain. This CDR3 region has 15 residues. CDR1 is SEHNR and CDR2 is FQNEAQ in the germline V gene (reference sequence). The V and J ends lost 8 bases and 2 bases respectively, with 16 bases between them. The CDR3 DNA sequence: TGTGCCAGCCCCCCCCGCAGGCTCACCTACAATGAGCAGTTCTTC. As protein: CASPPRRLTYNEQFF. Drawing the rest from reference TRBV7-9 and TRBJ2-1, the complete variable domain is DTGVSQNPRHKITKRGQNVTFRCDPISEHNRLYWYRQTLGQGPEFLTYFQNEAQLEKSRLLSDRFSAERPKGSFSTLEIQRTEQGDSAMYLCASPPRRLTYNEQFFGPGTRLTVL.

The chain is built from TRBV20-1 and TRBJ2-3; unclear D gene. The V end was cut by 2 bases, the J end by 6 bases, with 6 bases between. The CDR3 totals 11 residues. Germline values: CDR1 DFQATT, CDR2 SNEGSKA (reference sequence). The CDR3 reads CSARIGDTQYF. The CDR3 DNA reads TGCAGTGCTAGAATCGGTGATACGCAGTATTTT.

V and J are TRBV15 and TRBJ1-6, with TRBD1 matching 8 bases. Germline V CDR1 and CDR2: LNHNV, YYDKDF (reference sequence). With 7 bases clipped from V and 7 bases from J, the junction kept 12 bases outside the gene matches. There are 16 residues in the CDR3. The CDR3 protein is CATKREGQGGNSPLHF. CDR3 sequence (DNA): TGTGCCACCAAGCGGGAAGGACAGGGTGGGAATTCACCCCTCCACTTT.

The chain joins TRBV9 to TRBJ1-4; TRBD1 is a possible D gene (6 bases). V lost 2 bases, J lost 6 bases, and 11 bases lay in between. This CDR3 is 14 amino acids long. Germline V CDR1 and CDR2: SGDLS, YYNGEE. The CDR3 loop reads CASSVQGSDEKLFF. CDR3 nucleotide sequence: TGTGCCAGCAGCGTGCAGGGGTCAGATGAAAAACTGTTTTTT. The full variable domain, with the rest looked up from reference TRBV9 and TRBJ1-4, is DSGVTQTPKHLITATGQRVTLRCSPRSGDLSVYWYQQSLDQGLQFLIQYYNGEERAKGNILERFSAQQFPDLHSELNLSSLELGDSALYFCASSVQGSDEKLFFGSGTQLSVL.

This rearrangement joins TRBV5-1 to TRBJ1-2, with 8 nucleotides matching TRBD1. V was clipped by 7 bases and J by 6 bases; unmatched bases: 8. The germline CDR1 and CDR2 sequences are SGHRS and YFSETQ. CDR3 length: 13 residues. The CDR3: CASFDRGRDGYTF. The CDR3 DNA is TGCGCCAGCTTTGACAGGGGACGCGATGGCTACACCTTC.

CDR3 sequence reads: CASSKVIDRRNGYTF. CDR3 nucleotides: TGTGCCAGCAGCAAAGTTATCGACAGGCGGAATGGCTACACCTTC. The V and J genes are TRBV21-1 and TRBJ1-2; the DNA was not used to check the table's D call, TRBD1. TRBV21-1 is a pseudogene locus. The CDR3 loop spans 15 amino acids.

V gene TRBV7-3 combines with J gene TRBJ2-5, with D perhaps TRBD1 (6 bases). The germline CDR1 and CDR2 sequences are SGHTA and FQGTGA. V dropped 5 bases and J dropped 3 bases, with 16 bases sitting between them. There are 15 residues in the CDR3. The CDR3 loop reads CASSLQGYTEETQYF. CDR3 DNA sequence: TGTGCCAGCAGCCTCCAGGGGTACACCGAAGAGACCCAGTACTTC.

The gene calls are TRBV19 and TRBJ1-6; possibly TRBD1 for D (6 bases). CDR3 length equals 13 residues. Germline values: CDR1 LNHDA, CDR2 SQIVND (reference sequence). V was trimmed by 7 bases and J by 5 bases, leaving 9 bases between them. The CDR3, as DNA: TGTGCCAGTACAAGGACAGATAATTCACCCCTCCACTTT. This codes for CASTRTDNSPLHF.

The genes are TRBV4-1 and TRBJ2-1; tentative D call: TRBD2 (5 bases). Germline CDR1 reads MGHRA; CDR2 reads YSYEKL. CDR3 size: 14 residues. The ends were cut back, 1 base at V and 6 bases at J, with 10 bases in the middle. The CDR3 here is CASSQAGGLNEQFF. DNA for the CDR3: TGCGCCAGCAGCCAAGCAGGAGGTCTCAATGAGCAGTTCTTC.